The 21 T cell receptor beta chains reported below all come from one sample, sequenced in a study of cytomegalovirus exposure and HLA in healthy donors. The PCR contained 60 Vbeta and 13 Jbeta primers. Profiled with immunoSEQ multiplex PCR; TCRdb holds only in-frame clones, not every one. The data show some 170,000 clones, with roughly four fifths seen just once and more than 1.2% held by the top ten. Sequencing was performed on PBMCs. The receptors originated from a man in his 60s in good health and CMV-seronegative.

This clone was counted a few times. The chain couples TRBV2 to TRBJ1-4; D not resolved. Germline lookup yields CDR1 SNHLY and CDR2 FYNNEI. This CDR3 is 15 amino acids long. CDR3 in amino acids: CATLWRSPDNEKLFF. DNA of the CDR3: TGTGCAACCCTATGGAGGAGTCCTGACAACGAAAAACTGTTTTTT.

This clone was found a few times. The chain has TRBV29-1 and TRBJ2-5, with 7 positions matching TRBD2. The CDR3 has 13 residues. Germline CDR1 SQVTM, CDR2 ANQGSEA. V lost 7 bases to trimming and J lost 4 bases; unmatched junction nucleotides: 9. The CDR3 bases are TGCAGCGGCACTAGCGATATCGTAGAGACCCAGTACTTC. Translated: CSGTSDIVETQYF.

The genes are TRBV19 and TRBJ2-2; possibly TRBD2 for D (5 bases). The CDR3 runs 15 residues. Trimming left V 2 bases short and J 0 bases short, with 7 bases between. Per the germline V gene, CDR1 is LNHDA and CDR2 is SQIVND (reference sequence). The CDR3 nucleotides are TGTGCCAGTAGTATAACGGGAACGAACACCGGGGAGCTGTTTTTT. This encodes CASSITGTNTGELFF. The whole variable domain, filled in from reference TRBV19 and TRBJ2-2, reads DGGITQSPKYLFRKEGQNVTLSCEQNLNHDAMYWYRQDPGQGLRLIYYSQIVNDFQKGDIAEGYSVSREKKESFPLTVTSAQKNPTAFYLCASSITGTNTGELFFGEGSRLTVL.

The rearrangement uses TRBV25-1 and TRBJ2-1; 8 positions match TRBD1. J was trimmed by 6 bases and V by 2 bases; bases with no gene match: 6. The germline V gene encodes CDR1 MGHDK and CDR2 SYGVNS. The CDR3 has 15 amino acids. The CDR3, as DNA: TGTGCCAGCAGTGAACCGCCCGACAGGGGCAATGAGCAGTTCTTC. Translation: CASSEPPDRGNEQFF.

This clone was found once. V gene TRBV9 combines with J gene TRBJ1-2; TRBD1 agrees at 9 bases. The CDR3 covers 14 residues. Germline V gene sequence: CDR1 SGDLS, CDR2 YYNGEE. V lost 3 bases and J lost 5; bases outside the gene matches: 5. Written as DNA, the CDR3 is TGTGCCAGCAGCGAGAGAGACAGGGGGTATGGCTACACCTTC. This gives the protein CASSERDRGYGYTF.

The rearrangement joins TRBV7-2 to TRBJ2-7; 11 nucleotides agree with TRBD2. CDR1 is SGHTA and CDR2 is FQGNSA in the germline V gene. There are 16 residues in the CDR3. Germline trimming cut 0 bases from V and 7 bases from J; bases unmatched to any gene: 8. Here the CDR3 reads CASSLASGRASREQYF. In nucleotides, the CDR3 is TGTGCCAGCAGCTTAGCTAGCGGGAGGGCCAGTCGGGAGCAGTACTTC.

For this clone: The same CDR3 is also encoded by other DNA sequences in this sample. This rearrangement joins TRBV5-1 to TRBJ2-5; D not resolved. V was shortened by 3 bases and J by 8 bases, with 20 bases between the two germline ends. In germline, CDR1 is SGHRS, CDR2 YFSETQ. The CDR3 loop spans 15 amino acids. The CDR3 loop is CASSSSPRPLETQYF. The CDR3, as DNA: TGCGCCAGCAGCTCCTCCCCCAGGCCCCTGGAAACCCAGTACTTC.

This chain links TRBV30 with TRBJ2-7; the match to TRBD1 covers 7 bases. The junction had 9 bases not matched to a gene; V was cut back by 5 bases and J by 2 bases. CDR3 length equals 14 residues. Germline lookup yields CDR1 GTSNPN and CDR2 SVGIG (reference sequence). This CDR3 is CAWATTGSAYEQYF. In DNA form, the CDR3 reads TGTGCCTGGGCCACGACAGGGAGTGCCTACGAGCAGTACTTC.

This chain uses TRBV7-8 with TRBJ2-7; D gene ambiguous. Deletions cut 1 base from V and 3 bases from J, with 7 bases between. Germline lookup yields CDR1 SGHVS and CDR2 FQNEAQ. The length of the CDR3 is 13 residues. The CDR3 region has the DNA TGTGCCAGCAGCTTAGAAATCTTCTACGAGCAGTACTTC. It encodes CASSLEIFYEQYF.

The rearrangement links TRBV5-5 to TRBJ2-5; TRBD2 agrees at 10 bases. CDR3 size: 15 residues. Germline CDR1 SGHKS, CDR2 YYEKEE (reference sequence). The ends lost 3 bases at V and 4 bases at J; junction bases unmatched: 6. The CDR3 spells CASSWKREGGETQYF. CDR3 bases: TGTGCCAGCAGCTGGAAGCGGGAGGGCGGAGAGACCCAGTACTTC.

CDR3 DNA: TGTGCCAGCAGCTTAGTCCTAGGAGAGACCCAGTACTTC. Protein: CASSLVLGETQYF. The rearrangement uses TRBV11-2 and TRBJ2-5; D remains ambiguous. The V end lost 1 base, the J end lost 4 bases, and 7 bases lay between the germline ends. The CDR3 has 13 amino acids. CDR1 SGHAT and CDR2 FQNNGV come from the germline V gene.

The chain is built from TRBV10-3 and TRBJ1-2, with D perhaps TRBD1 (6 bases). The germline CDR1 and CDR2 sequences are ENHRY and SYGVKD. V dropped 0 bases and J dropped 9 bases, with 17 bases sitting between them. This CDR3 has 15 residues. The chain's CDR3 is CAISESGTGPQRYTF. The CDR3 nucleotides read TGTGCCATCAGTGAGTCGGGTACAGGGCCACAACGCTACACCTTC.

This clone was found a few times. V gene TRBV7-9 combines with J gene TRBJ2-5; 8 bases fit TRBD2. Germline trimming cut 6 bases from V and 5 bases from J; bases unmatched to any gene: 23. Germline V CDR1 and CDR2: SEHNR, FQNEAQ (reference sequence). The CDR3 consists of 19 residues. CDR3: CASRPTGTRRGTTGETQYF. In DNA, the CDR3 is TGTGCCAGCAGACCTACCGGGACTAGGAGGGGAACTACTGGGGAGACCCAGTACTTC. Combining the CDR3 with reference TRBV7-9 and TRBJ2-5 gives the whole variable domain DTGVSQNPRHKITKRGQNVTFRCDPISEHNRLYWYRQTLGQGPEFLTYFQNEAQLEKSRLLSDRFSAERPKGSFSTLEIQRTEQGDSAMYLCASRPTGTRRGTTGETQYFGPGTRLLVL.

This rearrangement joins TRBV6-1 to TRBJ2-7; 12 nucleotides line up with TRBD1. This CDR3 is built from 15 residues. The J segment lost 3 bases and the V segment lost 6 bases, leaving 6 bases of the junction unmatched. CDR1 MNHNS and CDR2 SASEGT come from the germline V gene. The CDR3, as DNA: TGTGCCAGCAGACCGGGACAGGGGGCGGACTACGAGCAGTACTTC. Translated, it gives CASRPGQGADYEQYF.

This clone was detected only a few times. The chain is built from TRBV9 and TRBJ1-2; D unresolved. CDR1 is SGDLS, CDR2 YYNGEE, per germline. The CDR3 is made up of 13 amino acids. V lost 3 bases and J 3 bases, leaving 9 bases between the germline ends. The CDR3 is CASSGIRDYGYTF. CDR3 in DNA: TGTGCCAGCAGCGGCATTCGGGACTATGGCTACACCTTC.

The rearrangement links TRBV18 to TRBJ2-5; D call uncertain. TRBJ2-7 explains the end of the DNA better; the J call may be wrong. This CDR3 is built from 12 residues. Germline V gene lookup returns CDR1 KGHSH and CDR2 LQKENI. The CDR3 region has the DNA TGTGCCAGCTCACTCTCTCCCTACGAGCAGTACTTC. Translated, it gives CASSLSPYEQYF.

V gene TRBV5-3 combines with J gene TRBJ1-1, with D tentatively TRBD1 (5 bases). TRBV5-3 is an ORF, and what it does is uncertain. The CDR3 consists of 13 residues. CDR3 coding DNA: TGTGCTCCCAACGGGGGGATTAACACTGAAGCTTTCTTT. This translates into CAPNGGINTEAFF.

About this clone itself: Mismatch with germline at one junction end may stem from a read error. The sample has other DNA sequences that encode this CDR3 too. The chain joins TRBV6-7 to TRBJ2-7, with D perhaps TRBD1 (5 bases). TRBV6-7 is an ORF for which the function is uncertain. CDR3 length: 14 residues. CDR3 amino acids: CASSSDSKSYEQYF. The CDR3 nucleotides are TGTGCTAGCAGCTCCGACAGCAAGTCCTACGAGCAGTACTTC.

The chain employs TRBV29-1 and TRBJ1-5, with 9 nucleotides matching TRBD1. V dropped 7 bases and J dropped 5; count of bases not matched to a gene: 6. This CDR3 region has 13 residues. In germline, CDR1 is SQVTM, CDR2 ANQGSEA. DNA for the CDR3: TGCAGCGCTGTGACAGGGGGGGATCAGCCCCAGCATTTT. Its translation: CSAVTGGDQPQHF.

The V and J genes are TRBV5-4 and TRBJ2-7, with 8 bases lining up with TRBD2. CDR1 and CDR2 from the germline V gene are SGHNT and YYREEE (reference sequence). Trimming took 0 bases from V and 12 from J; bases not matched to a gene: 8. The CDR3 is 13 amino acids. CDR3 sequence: CASSLAGLGPPYF. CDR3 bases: TGTGCCAGCAGCTTGGCGGGACTAGGGCCCCCGTACTTC.

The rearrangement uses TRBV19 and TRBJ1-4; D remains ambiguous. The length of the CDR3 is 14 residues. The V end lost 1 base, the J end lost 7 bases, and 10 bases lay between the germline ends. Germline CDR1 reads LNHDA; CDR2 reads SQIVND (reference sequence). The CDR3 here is CASSIVGSREKLFF. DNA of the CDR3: TGTGCCAGTAGTATAGTCGGGTCTCGTGAAAAACTGTTTTTT.